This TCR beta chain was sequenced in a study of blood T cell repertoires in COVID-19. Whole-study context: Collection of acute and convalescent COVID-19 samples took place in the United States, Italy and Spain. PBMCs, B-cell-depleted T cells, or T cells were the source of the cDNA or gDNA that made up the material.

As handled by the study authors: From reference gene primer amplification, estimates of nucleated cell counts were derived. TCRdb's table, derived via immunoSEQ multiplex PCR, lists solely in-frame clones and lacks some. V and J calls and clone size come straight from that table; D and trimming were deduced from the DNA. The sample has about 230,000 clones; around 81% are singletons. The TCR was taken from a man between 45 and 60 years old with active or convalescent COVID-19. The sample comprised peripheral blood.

The CDR3 reads CASSPADRGFETQYF. In DNA, the CDR3 is TGTGCCAGCAGCCCTGCGGACAGGGGGTTTGAGACCCAGTACTTC. The chain links TRBV7-2 to TRBJ2-5, with 10 bases fitting TRBD1. Germline V gene sequence: CDR1 SGHTA, CDR2 FQGNSA. V was pared by 5 bases and J by 5 bases, with 8 bases of the junction left unmatched. The length of the CDR3 is 15 residues. The whole variable domain, remainder taken from reference TRBV7-2 and TRBJ2-5, is GAGVSQSPSNKVTEKGKDVELRCDPISGHTALYWYRQSLGQGLEFLIYFQGNSAPDKSGLPSDRFSAERTGGSVSTLTIQRTQQEDSAVYLCASSPADRGFETQYFGPGTRLLVL.